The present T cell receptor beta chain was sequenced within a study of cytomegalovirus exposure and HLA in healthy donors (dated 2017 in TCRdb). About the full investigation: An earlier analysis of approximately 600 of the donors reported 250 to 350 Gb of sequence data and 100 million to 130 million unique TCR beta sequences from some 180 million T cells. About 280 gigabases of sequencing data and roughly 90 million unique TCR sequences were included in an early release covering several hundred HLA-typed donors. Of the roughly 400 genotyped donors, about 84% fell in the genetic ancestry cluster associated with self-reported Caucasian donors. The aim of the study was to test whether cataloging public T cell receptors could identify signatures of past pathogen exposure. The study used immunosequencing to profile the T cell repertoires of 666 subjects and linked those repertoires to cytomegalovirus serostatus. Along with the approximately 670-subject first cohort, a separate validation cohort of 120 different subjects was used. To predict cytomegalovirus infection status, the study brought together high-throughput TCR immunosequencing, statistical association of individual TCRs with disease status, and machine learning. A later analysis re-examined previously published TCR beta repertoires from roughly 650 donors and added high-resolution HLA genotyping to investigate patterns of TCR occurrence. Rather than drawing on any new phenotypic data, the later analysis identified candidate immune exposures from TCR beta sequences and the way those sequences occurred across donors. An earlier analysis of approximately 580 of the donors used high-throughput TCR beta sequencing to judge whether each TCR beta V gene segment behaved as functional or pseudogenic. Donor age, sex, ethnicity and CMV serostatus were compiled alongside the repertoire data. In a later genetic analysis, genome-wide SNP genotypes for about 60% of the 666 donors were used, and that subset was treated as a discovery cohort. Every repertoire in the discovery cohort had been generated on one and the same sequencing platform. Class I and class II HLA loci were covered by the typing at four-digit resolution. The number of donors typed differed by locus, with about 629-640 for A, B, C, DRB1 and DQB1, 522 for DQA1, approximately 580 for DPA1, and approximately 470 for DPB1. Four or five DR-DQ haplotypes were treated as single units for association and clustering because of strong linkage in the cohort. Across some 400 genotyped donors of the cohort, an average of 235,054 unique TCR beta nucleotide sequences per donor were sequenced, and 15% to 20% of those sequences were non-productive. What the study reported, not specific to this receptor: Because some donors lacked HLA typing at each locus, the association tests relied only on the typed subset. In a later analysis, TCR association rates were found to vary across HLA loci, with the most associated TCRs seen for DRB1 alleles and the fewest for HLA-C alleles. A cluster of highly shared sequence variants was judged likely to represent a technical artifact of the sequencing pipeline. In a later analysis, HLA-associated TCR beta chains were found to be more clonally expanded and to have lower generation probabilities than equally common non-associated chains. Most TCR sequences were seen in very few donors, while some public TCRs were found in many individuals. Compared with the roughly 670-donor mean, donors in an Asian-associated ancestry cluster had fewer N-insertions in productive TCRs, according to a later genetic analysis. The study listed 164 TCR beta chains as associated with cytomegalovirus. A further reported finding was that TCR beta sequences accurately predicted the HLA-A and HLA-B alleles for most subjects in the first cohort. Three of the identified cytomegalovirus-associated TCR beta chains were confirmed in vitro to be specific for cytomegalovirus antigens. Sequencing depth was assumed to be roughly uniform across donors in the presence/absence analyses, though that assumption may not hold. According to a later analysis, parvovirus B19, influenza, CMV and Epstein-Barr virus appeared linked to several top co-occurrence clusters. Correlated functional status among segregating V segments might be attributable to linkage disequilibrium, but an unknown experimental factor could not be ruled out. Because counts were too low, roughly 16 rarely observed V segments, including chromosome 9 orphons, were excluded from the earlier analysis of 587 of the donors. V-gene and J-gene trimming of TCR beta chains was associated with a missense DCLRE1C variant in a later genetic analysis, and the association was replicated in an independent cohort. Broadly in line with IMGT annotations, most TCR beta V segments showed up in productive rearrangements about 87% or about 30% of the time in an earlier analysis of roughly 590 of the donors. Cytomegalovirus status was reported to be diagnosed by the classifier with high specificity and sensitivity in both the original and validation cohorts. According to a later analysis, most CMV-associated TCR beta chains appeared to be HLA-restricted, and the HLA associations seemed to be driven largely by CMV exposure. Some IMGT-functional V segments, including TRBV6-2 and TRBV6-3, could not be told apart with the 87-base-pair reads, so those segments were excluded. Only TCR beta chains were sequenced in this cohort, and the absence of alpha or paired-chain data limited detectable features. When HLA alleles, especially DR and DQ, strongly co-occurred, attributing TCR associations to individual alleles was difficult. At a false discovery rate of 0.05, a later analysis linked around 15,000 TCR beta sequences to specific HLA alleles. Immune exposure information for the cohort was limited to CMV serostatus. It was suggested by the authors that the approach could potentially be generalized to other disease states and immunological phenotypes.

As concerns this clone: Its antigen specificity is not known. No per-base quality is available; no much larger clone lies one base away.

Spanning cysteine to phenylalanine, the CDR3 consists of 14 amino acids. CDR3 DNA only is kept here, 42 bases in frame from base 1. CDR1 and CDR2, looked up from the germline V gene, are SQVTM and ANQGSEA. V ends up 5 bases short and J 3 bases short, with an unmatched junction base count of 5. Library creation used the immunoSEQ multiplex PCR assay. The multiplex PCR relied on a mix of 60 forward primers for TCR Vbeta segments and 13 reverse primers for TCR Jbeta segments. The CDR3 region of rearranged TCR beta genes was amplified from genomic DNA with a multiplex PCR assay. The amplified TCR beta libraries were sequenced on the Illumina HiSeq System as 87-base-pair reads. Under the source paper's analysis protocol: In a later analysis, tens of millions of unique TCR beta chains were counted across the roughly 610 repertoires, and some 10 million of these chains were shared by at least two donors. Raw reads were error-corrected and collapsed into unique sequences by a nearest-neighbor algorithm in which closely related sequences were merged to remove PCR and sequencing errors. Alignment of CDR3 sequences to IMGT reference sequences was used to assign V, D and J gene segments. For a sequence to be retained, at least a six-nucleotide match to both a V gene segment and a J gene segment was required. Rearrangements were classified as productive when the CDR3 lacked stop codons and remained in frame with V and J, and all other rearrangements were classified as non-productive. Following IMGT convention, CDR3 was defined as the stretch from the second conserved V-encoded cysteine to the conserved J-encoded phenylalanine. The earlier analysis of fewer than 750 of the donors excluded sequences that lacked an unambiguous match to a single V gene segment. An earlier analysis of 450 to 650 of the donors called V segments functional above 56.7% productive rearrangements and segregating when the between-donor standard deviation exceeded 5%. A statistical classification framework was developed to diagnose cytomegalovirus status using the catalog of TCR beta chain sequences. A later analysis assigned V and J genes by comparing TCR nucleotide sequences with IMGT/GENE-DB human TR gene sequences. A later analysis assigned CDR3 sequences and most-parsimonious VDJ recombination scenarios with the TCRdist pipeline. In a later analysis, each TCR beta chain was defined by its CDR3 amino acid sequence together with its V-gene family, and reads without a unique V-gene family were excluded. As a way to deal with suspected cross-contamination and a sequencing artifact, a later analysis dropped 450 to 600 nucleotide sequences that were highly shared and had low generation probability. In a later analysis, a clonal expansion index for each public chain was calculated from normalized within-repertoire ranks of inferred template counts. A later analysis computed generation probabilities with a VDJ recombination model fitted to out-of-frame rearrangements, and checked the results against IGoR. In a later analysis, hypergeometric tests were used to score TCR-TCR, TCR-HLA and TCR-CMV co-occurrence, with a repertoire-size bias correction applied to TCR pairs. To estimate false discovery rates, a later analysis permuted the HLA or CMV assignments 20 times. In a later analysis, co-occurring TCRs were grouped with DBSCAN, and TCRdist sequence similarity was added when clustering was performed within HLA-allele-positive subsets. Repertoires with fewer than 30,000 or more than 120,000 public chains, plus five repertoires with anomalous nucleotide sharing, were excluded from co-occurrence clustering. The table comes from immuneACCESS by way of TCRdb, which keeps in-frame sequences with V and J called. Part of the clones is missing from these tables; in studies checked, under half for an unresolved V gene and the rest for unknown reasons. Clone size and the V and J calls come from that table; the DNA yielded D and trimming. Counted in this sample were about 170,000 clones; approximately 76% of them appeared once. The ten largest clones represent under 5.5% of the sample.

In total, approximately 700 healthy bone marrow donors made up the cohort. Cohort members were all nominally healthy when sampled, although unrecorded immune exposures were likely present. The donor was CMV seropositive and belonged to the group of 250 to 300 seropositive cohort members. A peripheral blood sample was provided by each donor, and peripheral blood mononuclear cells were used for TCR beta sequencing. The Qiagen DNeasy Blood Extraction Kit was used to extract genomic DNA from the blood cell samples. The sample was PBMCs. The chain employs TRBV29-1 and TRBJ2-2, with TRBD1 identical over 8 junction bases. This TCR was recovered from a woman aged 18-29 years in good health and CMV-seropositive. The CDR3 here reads CSVTDREDTGELFF. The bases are TGCAGCGTTACGGACAGGGAAGACACCGGGGAGCTGTTTTTT.